Listed below are T cell receptor beta chains from one sample, sequenced in a study of cytomegalovirus exposure and HLA in healthy donors. This table comes from immunoSEQ multiplex PCR, and its TCRdb copy is limited to in-frame clones, with some not included. This table has about 200,000 clones, around 83% appearing once. The sample taken for sequencing was PBMCs. All receptors derive from a girl between 10 and 17 years old in good health and CMV-seronegative. The CDR3 runs from the conserved cysteine through the conserved F or W. The D gene is left open where the match is weak. Clone size, where shown, is once, few, many, or a class for clones that have expanded.

v_call,clone_size,j_call,d_call,cdr3_aa,cdr3_nt
TRBV2,once,TRBJ1-1,TRBD1,CASSADRVDTEAFF,TGTGCCAGCAGCGCCGACAGGGTGGACACTGAGGCTTTCTTT
TRBV28,-,TRBJ1-5,-,CASSHRGQIIFSNQPQHF,TGTGCCAGCAGTCATAGGGGACAAATAATTTTTAGCAATCAGCCCCAGCATTTT
TRBV28,-,TRBJ1-1,TRBD1,CASSLFIGTGVGTEAFF,TGTGCCAGCAGTTTATTTATCGGGACAGGGGTGGGCACTGAAGCTTTCTTT
TRBV4-1,-,TRBJ2-1,-,CASSQARLKMGVNEQFF,TGCGCCAGCAGCCAAGCTCGACTTAAAATGGGAGTCAATGAGCAGTTCTTC
TRBV20-1,-,TRBJ1-1,-,CSALPESEAFF,TGCAGTGCCCTTCCGGAGAGTGAAGCTTTCTTT
TRBV5-4,-,TRBJ2-5,TRBD2,CASSQLAGEKETQYF,TGTGCCAGCAGCCAGCTAGCGGGAGAAAAAGAGACCCAGTACTTC
TRBV6-5,-,TRBJ1-2,TRBD1,CASRPDRGFGYTF,TGTGCCAGCAGGCCGGACAGGGGTTTCGGCTACACCTTC
TRBV11-2,-,TRBJ1-2,TRBD1,CASSLDGTGTYGYTF,TGTGCCAGCAGCTTAGATGGGACAGGGACGTATGGCTACACCTTC
TRBV9,-,TRBJ2-3,TRBD2,CASSVGRGGGGTDTQYF,TGTGCCAGCAGCGTAGGCCGTGGCGGGGGAGGGACAGATACGCAGTATTTT
TRBV10-3,-,TRBJ1-5,-,CAISESPQVSNQPQHF,TGTGCCATCAGTGAGTCACCACAGGTTAGCAATCAGCCCCAGCATTTT
TRBV30,-,TRBJ1-4,-,CAWRKHPTNEKLFF,TGTGCCTGGAGGAAACACCCAACTAATGAAAAACTGTTTTTT
TRBV15,-,TRBJ1-3,-,CATSRTRGPGNTIYF,TGTGCCACCAGCAGGACGAGAGGTCCTGGAAACACCATATATTTT
TRBV19,few,TRBJ1-1,-,CASSPWQMNTEAFF,TGTGCCAGTAGTCCGTGGCAGATGAACACTGAAGCTTTCTTT
TRBV18,once,TRBJ2-2,-,CASSLNTGELFF,TGTGCCAGCTCACTAAACACCGGGGAGCTGTTTTTT
TRBV7-9,once,TRBJ2-7,TRBD1,CARTTGVDEQYF,TGTGCCAGGACGACAGGGGTTGACGAGCAGTACTTC
TRBV19,-,TRBJ2-1,TRBD1,CASSDRVHNEQFF,TGTGCCAGTTCAGACAGGGTGCACAATGAGCAGTTCTTC
TRBV4-1,-,TRBJ2-1,-,CASSHLSSYNEQFF,TGCGCCAGCAGCCATCTCAGCTCCTACAATGAGCAGTTCTTC
TRBV6-5,few,TRBJ2-7,TRBD1,CASSSTGVYEQYF,TGTGCCAGCAGTTCTACAGGGGTCTACGAGCAGTACTTC
TRBV28,-,TRBJ1-5,TRBD1,CASSPLGQGGIQPQHF,TGTGCCAGCAGTCCCCTGGGACAGGGAGGAATTCAGCCCCAGCATTTT